Following are 17 T cell receptor beta chains from one sample sequenced in a study of OX40 agonist ivuxolimab in advanced cancers. Sequenced by immunoSEQ multiplex PCR; TCRdb stores in-frame clones only, minus some. The sample contains nearly 45,000 clones, 80% of which appear only once. The specimen was CD4+ or CD8+ T cells sorted from blood, collected in a trial of the OX40 agonist ivuxolimab. These TCRs come from an adult with an advanced solid tumor such as melanoma, head and neck, liver or kidney cancer.

The rearrangement joins TRBV5-5 to TRBJ1-1; TRBD1 matches 7 bases. Germline lookup yields CDR1 SGHKS and CDR2 YYEKEE (reference sequence). J was trimmed by 1 base and V by 0 bases; bases with no gene match: 3. CDR3 size: 15 residues. CDR3 bases: TGTGCCAGCAGCTTGGCTGGGACAGCGAACACTGAAGCTTTCTTT. Amino acids: CASSLAGTANTEAFF.

V is TRBV7-2 and J is TRBJ2-7; D might be TRBD2 (5 bases). Trimming stripped 3 bases from V and 5 bases from J, with 14 bases between. This CDR3 comprises 14 residues. Germline CDR1 is SGHTA and CDR2 is FQGNSA. The CDR3 DNA is TGTGCCAGCAGCTTGGGAGTGGGAAGCCACGAGCAGTACTTC. As protein: CASSLGVGSHEQYF.

This rearrangement joins TRBV9 to TRBJ2-2; possibly TRBD1 for D (5 bases). From germline, CDR1 is SGDLS and CDR2 YYNGEE. There are 15 residues in the CDR3. The V and J ends lost 0 bases and 6 bases respectively, with 12 bases between them. The CDR3 DNA sequence: TGTGCCAGCAGCGTAGCCCAGGGTGGGGCCGGGGAGCTGTTTTTT. Its protein is CASSVAQGGAGELFF.

In this sample, this clone turned up a few times. V usage is TRBV20-1 and J usage is TRBJ1-1; D unclear. The CDR3 runs 11 residues. The V gene lost 7 bases and the J gene lost 3 bases, with 9 bases spanning the gap. Germline loops: CDR1 DFQATT, CDR2 SNEGSKA (reference sequence). The CDR3 spells CSVTVYTEAFF. The DNA of the CDR3 is TGCAGTGTTACTGTTTACACTGAAGCTTTCTTT.

The rearrangement links TRBV5-5 to TRBJ1-1, with unresolved D. Germline values: CDR1 SGHKS, CDR2 YYEKEE (reference sequence). The CDR3 runs to 13 residues. Between the trimmed V and J ends, which lost 0 bases and 1 base, there was a span of 4 bases. DNA for the CDR3: TGTGCCAGCAGCTTGGAACCGAACACTGAAGCTTTCTTT. This codes for CASSLEPNTEAFF.

The CDR3 sequence: CASSPGLQGDEQFF. The CDR3 coding sequence is TGTGCCAGCAGCCCGGGACTTCAAGGGGATGAGCAGTTCTTC. This sequence joins TRBV7-2 and TRBJ2-1; D possibly corresponds to TRBD2 (6 bases). V lost 5 bases and J 8 bases, leaving 16 bases between the germline ends. Germline values: CDR1 SGHTA, CDR2 FQGNSA. The CDR3 sequence is 14 residues long.

The gene calls are TRBV7-2 and TRBJ2-3; 11 nucleotides align to TRBD2. The CDR3 consists of 16 residues. Trimming removed 5 bases from V and 1 base from J; junction bases left unmatched: 5. Germline V CDR1 and CDR2: SGHTA, FQGNSA. The CDR3 nucleotides read TGTGCCAGCAGCGCTACACTAGCGGGGGGCACAGATACGCAGTATTTT. Amino acids: CASSATLAGGTDTQYF.

The rearrangement links TRBV5-1 to TRBJ1-1, with D unclear. V lost 2 bases, J lost 8 bases, and 13 bases lay in between. CDR1 SGHRS and CDR2 YFSETQ come from the germline V gene. This CDR3 has 13 residues. In DNA, the CDR3 is TGCGCCAGCAGCTTTGAGAGGAGACGAGAAGCTTTCTTT. As protein: CASSFERRREAFF.

This clone appeared a few times. The chain carries TRBV18 and TRBJ1-6; no definite D call. Germline V gene lookup returns CDR1 KGHSH and CDR2 LQKENI. There are 14 residues in the CDR3. V lost 3 bases, J lost 14 bases, and 17 bases lay in between. CDR3 coding DNA: TGTGCCAGCTCACCGTCCTCCCCCGAGGGTTCCCTCCACTTT. Encoded protein: CASSPSSPEGSLHF. Filled out from reference TRBV18 and TRBJ1-6, the complete variable domain reads NAGVMQNPRHLVRRRGQEARLRCSPMKGHSHVYWYRQLPEEGLKFMVYLQKENIIDESGMPKERFSAEFPKEGPSILRIQQVVRGDSAAYFCASSPSSPEGSLHFGNGTRLTVT.

Only one count was recorded for this clone. The chain has TRBV6-6 and TRBJ2-1; D uncertain. V shed 4 bases and J shed 0 bases, with 10 bases lying between them. Germline CDR1 reads MNHNY; CDR2 reads SVGAGI (reference sequence). This CDR3 comprises 15 residues. CDR3 DNA: TGTGCCAGCAGTTCGTCGCCTATCTCCTACAATGAGCAGTTCTTC. Translating it yields CASSSSPISYNEQFF.

The chain couples TRBV10-2 to TRBJ2-5; 7 bases agree with TRBD1. Trimming took 6 bases from V and 4 from J; bases not matched to a gene: 5. The CDR3 extends over 13 amino acids. Germline V gene lookup returns CDR1 WSHSY and CDR2 SAAADI. The CDR3 region has the DNA TGCGCCAGCAGAGCGGCAGGGGGAGAGACCCAGTACTTC. It is translated as CASRAAGGETQYF.

The table lists this clone with a count of one. The J gene is TRBJ2-7, the V gene TRBV7-9, with TRBD1 as a possible D gene (6 bases). This CDR3 is built from 17 residues. Germline V gene lookup returns CDR1 SEHNR and CDR2 FQNEAQ (reference sequence). The V gene lost 5 bases and the J gene lost 5 bases, with 25 bases spanning the gap. The CDR3 DNA sequence: TGTGCCAGCAGCCCCACCCCTTTTGGGACACAGAATCACGAGCAGTACTTC. It encodes CASSPTPFGTQNHEQYF.

The V call is TRBV4-3, the J call TRBJ2-7; no clear D. V was cut by 6 bases and J by 0 bases, with 15 bases left in between. In germline, CDR1 is LGHNA, CDR2 YSLEER. The CDR3 is made up of 15 amino acids. The CDR3 sequence: CASRRPAPTSYEQYF. The CDR3 bases are TGCGCCAGCAGAAGACCCGCACCTACCTCCTACGAGCAGTACTTC.

The rearrangement uses TRBV5-4 and TRBJ1-1, with a tentative D call TRBD1 (6 bases). CDR1 is SGHNT, CDR2 YYREEE, per germline (reference sequence). V was clipped by 4 bases and J by 4 bases, with 14 bases between them. This CDR3 is 14 amino acids long. CDR3: CASSTTQGPTEAFF. CDR3 in DNA: TGTGCCAGCAGCACAACCCAGGGGCCCACTGAAGCTTTCTTT.

V is TRBV7-9 and J is TRBJ1-6; D not resolved. V was pared by 5 bases and J by 7 bases, with 12 bases between. The CDR3 loop spans 14 amino acids. Germline V gives CDR1 SEHNR, CDR2 FQNEAQ (reference sequence). CDR3 bases: TGTGCCAGCAGCGGGGTGATAGGGAATTCACCCCTCCACTTT. This codes for CASSGVIGNSPLHF. Complete variable domain (other parts from reference TRBV7-9 and TRBJ1-6): DTGVSQNPRHKITKRGQNVTFRCDPISEHNRLYWYRQTLGQGPEFLTYFQNEAQLEKSRLLSDRFSAERPKGSFSTLEIQRTEQGDSAMYLCASSGVIGNSPLHFGNGTRLTVT.

This chain uses TRBV2 with TRBJ2-4; D not certain. This CDR3 comprises 15 residues. CDR1 is SNHLY, CDR2 FYNNEI, per germline. With 6 bases removed from V and 0 bases from J, the gap between germline ends came to 12 bases. The CDR3 sequence: CASSVRDLAKNIQYF. The DNA of the CDR3 is TGTGCCAGCAGCGTTCGCGATTTAGCCAAAAACATTCAGTACTTC.

This sequence joins TRBV7-2 and TRBJ2-2; 11 nucleotides match TRBD2. CDR3 length: 16 amino acids. Looked up from germline, CDR1 is SGHTA and CDR2 is FQGNSA. J was trimmed by 6 bases and V by 2 bases; bases with no gene match: 5. The CDR3, as DNA: TGTGCCAGCAGCTTAAGGGTAGCGGGAGGGTCCGGGGAGCTGTTTTTT. Amino acids: CASSLRVAGGSGELFF.